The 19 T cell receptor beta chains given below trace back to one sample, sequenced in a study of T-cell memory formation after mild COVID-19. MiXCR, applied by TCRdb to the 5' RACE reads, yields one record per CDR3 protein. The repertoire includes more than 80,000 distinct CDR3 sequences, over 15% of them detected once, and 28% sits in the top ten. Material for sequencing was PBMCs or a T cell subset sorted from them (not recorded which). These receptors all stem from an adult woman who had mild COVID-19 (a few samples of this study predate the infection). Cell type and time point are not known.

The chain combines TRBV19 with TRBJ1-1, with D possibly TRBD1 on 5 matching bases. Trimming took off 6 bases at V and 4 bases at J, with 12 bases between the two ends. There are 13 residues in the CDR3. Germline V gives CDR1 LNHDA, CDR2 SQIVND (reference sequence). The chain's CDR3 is CASSPWGVTEAFF. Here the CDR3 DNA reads TGTGCCAGTAGCCCGTGGGGGGTCACTGAAGCTTTCTTT.

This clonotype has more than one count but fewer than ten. The CDR3 is CASSHKVVGVETETQYF. DNA for the CDR3: TGTGCCAGCAGCCACAAAGTAGTGGGGGTTGAGACGGAGACCCAGTACTTC. This sequence joins TRBV11-2 and TRBJ2-5; D might be TRBD1 or TRBD2, each matching 5 bases. The ends were cut back, 5 bases at V and 5 bases at J, with 24 bases in the middle. The CDR3 totals 17 residues. Germline V CDR1 and CDR2: SGHAT, FQNNGV.

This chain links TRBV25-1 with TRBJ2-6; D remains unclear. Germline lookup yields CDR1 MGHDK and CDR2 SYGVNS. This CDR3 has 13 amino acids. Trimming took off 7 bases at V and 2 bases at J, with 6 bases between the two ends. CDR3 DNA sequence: TGTGCCAGCACCCTCCCTGGGGCCAACGTCCTGACTTTC. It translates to CASTLPGANVLTF. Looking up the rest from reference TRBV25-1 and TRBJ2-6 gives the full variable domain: EADIYQTPRYLVIGTGKKITLECSQTMGHDKMYWYQQDPGMELHLIHYSYGVNSTEKGDLSSESTVSRIRTEHFPLTLESARPSHTSQYLCASTLPGANVLTFGAGSRLTVL.

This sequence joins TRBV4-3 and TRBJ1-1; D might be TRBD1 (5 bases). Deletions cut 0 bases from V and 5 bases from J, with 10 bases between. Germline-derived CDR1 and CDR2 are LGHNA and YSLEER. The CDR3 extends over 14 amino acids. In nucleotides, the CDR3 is TGCGCCAGCAGCCAAGAAAGAAAGGGGACTGAAGCTTTCTTT. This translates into CASSQERKGTEAFF.

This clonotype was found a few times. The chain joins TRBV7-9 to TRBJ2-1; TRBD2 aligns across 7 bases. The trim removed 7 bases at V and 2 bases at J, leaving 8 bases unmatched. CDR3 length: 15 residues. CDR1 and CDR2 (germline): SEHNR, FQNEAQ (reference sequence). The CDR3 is CASNRASGAYNEQFF. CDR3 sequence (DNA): TGTGCCAGCAACCGGGCTAGCGGAGCCTACAATGAGCAGTTCTTC.

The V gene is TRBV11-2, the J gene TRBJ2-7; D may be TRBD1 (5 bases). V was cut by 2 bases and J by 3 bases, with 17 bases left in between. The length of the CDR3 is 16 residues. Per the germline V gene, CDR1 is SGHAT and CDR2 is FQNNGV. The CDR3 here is CASSLWGRQEVYEQYF. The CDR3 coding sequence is TGTGCCAGCAGCTTATGGGGCAGGCAAGAAGTCTACGAGCAGTACTTC.

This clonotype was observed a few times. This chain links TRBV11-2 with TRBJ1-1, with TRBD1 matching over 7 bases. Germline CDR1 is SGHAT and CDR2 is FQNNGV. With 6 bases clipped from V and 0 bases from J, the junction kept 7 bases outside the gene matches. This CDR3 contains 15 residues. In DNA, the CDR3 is TGTGCCAGCAGACCTCTTAGGGGGCTGAACACTGAAGCTTTCTTT. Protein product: CASRPLRGLNTEAFF.

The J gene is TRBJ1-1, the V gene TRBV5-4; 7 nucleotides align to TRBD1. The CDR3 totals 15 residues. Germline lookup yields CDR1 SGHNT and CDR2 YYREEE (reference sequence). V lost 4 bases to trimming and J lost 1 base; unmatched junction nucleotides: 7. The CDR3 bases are TGTGCCAGCAGCGCGGGGGGACAGACGAACACTGAAGCTTTCTTT. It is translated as CASSAGGQTNTEAFF.

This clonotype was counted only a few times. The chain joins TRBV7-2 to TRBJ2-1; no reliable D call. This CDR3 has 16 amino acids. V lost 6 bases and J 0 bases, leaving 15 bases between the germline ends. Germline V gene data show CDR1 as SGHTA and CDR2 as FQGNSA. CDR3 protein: CASSPDEYGSYNEQFF. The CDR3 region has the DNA TGTGCCAGCAGTCCAGACGAGTACGGCTCCTACAATGAGCAGTTCTTC.

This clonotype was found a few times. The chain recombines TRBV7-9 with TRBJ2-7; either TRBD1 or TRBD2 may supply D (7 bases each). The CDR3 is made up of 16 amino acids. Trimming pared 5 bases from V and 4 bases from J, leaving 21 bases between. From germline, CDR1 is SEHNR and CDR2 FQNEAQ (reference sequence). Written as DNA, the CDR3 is TGTGCCAGCAGCATCACCTACAGGGAGGGGGCATACGAGCAGTACTTC. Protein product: CASSITYREGAYEQYF.

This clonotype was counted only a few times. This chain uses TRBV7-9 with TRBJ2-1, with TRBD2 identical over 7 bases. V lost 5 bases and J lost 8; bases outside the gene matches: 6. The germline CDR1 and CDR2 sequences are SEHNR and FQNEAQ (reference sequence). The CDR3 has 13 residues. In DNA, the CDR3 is TGTGCCAGCAGCCCTCCGGGAGGCTATGAGCAGTTCTTC. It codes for CASSPPGGYEQFF.

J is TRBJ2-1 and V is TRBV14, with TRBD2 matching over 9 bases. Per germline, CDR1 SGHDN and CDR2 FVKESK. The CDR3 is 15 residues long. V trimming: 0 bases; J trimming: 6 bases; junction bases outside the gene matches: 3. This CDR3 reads CASSQELAGVNEQFF. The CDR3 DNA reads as TGTGCCAGCAGCCAAGAGTTAGCGGGAGTCAATGAGCAGTTCTTC.

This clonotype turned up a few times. The CDR3 DNA is TGCAGTGCCCCAGCGGTAGGGAATGAGCAGTTCTTC. As protein: CSAPAVGNEQFF. The genes are TRBV20-1 and TRBJ2-1; tentative D call: TRBD2 (5 bases). This CDR3 region has 12 residues. The germline V gene encodes CDR1 DFQATT and CDR2 SNEGSKA (reference sequence). The V end was cut by 6 bases, the J end by 7 bases, with 13 bases between.

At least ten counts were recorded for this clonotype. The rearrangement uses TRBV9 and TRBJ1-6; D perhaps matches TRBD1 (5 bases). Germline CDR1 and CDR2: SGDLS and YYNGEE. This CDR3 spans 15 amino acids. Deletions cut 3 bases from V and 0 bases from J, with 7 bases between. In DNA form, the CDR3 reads TGTGCCAGCAGCGAGGGGAGCTCCTATAATTCACCCCTCCACTTT. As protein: CASSEGSSYNSPLHF.

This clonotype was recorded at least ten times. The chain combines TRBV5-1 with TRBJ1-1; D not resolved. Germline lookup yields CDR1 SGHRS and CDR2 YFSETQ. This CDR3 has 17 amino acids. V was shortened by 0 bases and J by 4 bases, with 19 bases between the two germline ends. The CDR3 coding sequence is TGCGCCAGCAGCTTGGAGCCCTCCAGCGGATACAGCACTGAAGCTTTCTTT. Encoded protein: CASSLEPSSGYSTEAFF.

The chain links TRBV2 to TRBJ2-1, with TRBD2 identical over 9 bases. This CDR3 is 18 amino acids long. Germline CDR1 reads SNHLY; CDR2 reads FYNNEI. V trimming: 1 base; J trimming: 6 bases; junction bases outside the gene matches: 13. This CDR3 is CASSEGRWAGGFGNEQFF. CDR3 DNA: TGTGCCAGCAGTGAAGGTCGGTGGGCGGGAGGGTTTGGCAATGAGCAGTTCTTC.

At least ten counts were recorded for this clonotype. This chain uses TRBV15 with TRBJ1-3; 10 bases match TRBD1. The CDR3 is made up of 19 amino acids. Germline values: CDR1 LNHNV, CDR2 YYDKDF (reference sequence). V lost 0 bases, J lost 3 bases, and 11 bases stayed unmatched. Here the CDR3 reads CATSRDPSETGGFGNTIYF. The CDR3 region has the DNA TGTGCCACCAGCAGAGATCCATCCGAGACAGGGGGCTTTGGAAACACCATATATTTT.

The CDR3 loop reads CATSPRAWAEAFF. The CDR3 DNA follows: TGTGCCACCAGCCCGAGGGCGTGGGCTGAAGCTTTCTTT. The rearrangement joins TRBV15 to TRBJ1-1; D uncertain. The length of the CDR3 is 13 residues. The V end was cut by 5 bases, the J end by 6 bases, with 13 bases between. Germline V lookup: CDR1 LNHNV, CDR2 YYDKDF (reference sequence). Full variable domain (missing parts from reference TRBV15 and TRBJ1-1): DAMVIQNPRYQVTQFGKPVTLSCSQTLNHNVMYWYQQKSSQAPKLLFHYYDKDFNNEADTPDNFQSRRPNTSFCFLDIRSPGLGDTAMYLCATSPRAWAEAFFGQGTRLTVV.

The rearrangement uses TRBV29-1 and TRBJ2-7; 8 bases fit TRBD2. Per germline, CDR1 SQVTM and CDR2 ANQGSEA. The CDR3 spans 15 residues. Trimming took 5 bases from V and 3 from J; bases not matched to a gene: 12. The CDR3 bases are TGCAGCGTTCGGGGGGGGAGCAGGGTCTACTACGAGCAGTACTTC. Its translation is CSVRGGSRVYYEQYF.